A single sample gave rise to the 27 T cell receptor beta chains below, sequenced in a study of OX40 agonist ivuxolimab in advanced cancers. Here immunoSEQ multiplex PCR was the method, and the copy in TCRdb shows in-frame clones only, minus some. The sample comprises about 45,000 clones, more than 75% of which are singletons, and about 15% rests with the top ten. Material: CD4+ or CD8+ T cells sorted from blood, obtained in a trial of the OX40 agonist ivuxolimab. The source is an adult with an advanced solid tumor such as melanoma, head and neck, liver or kidney cancer.

This chain joins TRBV4-2 and TRBJ2-5, with 9 positions matching TRBD1. The length of the CDR3 is 17 residues. V shed 2 bases, J shed 4 bases, and the junction held 11 bases outside the gene matches. Germline values: CDR1 LGHNA, CDR2 YNFKEQ. The CDR3 sequence is CASSQYPTGGVTETQYF. CDR3 coding DNA: TGTGCCAGCAGCCAATACCCAACAGGGGGCGTTACAGAGACCCAGTACTTC.

The gene calls are TRBV6-5 and TRBJ2-1; TRBD2 aligns across 13 bases. This CDR3 is built from 16 residues. V was pared by 0 bases and J by 13 bases, with 9 bases of the junction left unmatched. Germline V gene lookup returns CDR1 MNHEY and CDR2 SVGAGI. The CDR3 loop is CASSYSTSGRSPPQFF. In DNA, the CDR3 is TGTGCCAGCAGTTACTCGACTAGCGGGAGGTCTCCGCCTCAGTTCTTC.

The chain couples TRBV28 to TRBJ2-7; 7 bases agree with TRBD1. V shed 6 bases, J shed 3 bases, and the junction held 5 bases outside the gene matches. The CDR3 sequence is 13 residues long. Germline CDR1 and CDR2: MDHEN and SYDVKM. CDR3 sequence reads: CASREDRFYEQYF. Here the CDR3 DNA reads TGTGCCAGCAGGGAGGACAGGTTCTACGAGCAGTACTTC.

The rearrangement joins TRBV6-6 to TRBJ2-3, with no clear D. V lost 2 bases and J 0 bases, leaving 6 bases between the germline ends. This CDR3 is built from 14 residues. Germline CDR1 MNHNY, CDR2 SVGAGI (reference sequence). The CDR3: CASSYARSTDTQYF. DNA of the CDR3: TGTGCCAGCAGTTACGCTCGGAGCACAGATACGCAGTATTTT.

The rearrangement uses TRBV28 and TRBJ2-7; 9 bases match TRBD1. The CDR3 extends over 13 amino acids. V shed 6 bases, J shed 6 bases, and the junction held 6 bases outside the gene matches. Looked up from germline, CDR1 is MDHEN and CDR2 is SYDVKM. CDR3 residues: CASSLQGAGEQYF. In DNA form, the CDR3 reads TGTGCCAGCAGCCTACAGGGGGCAGGCGAGCAGTACTTC.

The chain carries TRBV25-1 and TRBJ2-3, with 8 positions matching TRBD1. The junction had 11 bases not matched to a gene; V was cut back by 1 base and J by 5 bases. The CDR3 is made up of 17 amino acids. CDR1 is MGHDK, CDR2 SYGVNS, per germline. Written as DNA, the CDR3 is TGTGCCAGCAGTGAATCAGGGGGGCAGGGGGCTGGAGATACGCAGTATTTT. This codes for CASSESGGQGAGDTQYF.

This clone is a singleton in its sample. The chain recombines TRBV4-1 with TRBJ2-7; no clear D gene. Germline V CDR1 and CDR2: MGHRA, YSYEKL. This CDR3 is 17 amino acids long. The ends were cut back, 2 bases at V and 0 bases at J, with 17 bases in the middle. The CDR3 protein is CASSQTTWSQASYEQYF. The DNA of the CDR3 is TGCGCCAGCAGCCAAACGACCTGGAGTCAGGCCTCCTACGAGCAGTACTTC.

The V call is TRBV19, the J call TRBJ2-3, with TRBD1 identical over 8 bases. The CDR3 extends over 13 amino acids. The germline V gene encodes CDR1 LNHDA and CDR2 SQIVND (reference sequence). J gave up 0 bases and V 9 bases, and 2 bases lay outside the gene matches. This CDR3 is CASRGQSTDTQYF. The CDR3 DNA follows: TGTGCCAGCAGGGGGCAGAGCACAGATACGCAGTATTTT.

This rearrangement joins TRBV28 to TRBJ2-2; 10 nucleotides line up with TRBD2. Germline trimming cut 5 bases from V and 6 bases from J; bases unmatched to any gene: 15. The CDR3 totals 18 residues. Germline CDR1 and CDR2: MDHEN and SYDVKM. In DNA form, the CDR3 reads TGTGCCAGCAGTAGTTTCAGAATCCTAGCGGGAGACTCCGGGGAGCTGTTTTTT. Encoded protein: CASSSFRILAGDSGELFF.

The CDR3 loop is CAISEGRYQYEQYF. The CDR3 DNA follows: TGTGCCATCAGTGAGGGTAGGTACCAGTACGAGCAGTACTTC. The chain has TRBV10-3 and TRBJ2-7; D unresolved. The CDR3 totals 14 residues. V dropped 2 bases and J dropped 4 bases, with 12 bases sitting between them. Germline CDR1 reads ENHRY; CDR2 reads SYGVKD.

In nucleotides, the CDR3 is TGTGCCAGCAGTTACTCCGGGACAGGGCCGCCCCAGCATTTT. It yields the protein CASSYSGTGPPQHF. The gene calls are TRBV6-5 and TRBJ1-5; 9 nucleotides match TRBD1. The CDR3 runs to 14 residues. Germline assignment: CDR1 MNHEY and CDR2 SVGAGI. V gave up 0 bases and J gave up 9 bases; unmatched junction bases: 3.

The chain is built from TRBV27 and TRBJ1-6; tentative D call: TRBD1 (5 bases). V shed 6 bases and J shed 5 bases, with 14 bases lying between them. The length of the CDR3 is 15 residues. Germline CDR1 and CDR2: MNHEY and SMNVEV (reference sequence). The CDR3 loop is CASRGPWGDNSPLHF. DNA for the CDR3: TGTGCCAGCAGAGGGCCATGGGGGGATAATTCACCCCTCCACTTT.

This chain joins TRBV5-4 and TRBJ1-2; TRBD1 matches 8 bases. Germline CDR1 SGHNT, CDR2 YYREEE (reference sequence). The CDR3 length is 14 residues. The junction had 5 bases not matched to a gene; V was cut back by 3 bases and J by 4 bases. CDR3 coding DNA: TGTGCCAGCAGCTCAGGGGGCGCGGGCTATGGCTACACCTTC. Protein product: CASSSGGAGYGYTF.

The chain carries TRBV19 and TRBJ1-1, with a tentative D call TRBD1 (5 bases). Germline V gene lookup returns CDR1 LNHDA and CDR2 SQIVND (reference sequence). V was clipped by 5 bases and J by 1 base, with 8 bases between them. This CDR3 is built from 13 residues. The CDR3 reads CASSPGGNTEAFF. CDR3 nucleotides: TGTGCCAGTAGTCCGGGGGGGAACACTGAAGCTTTCTTT.

The chain combines TRBV6-5 with TRBJ2-5; TRBD1 matches 7 bases. Unmatched junction bases numbered 5, after V lost 4 bases and J lost 0 bases. This CDR3 region has 15 residues. Germline CDR1 and CDR2: MNHEY and SVGAGI. CDR3 bases: TGTGCCAGCAGTTCCCGGGACAGCTACCAAGAGACCCAGTACTTC. Translating gives CASSSRDSYQETQYF.

The V gene is TRBV4-1, the J gene TRBJ2-5; possibly TRBD1 for D (6 bases). Per the germline V gene, CDR1 is MGHRA and CDR2 is YSYEKL. The V gene lost 1 base and the J gene lost 2 bases, with 8 bases spanning the gap. The CDR3 length is 14 residues. The CDR3 region is CASSQVDRQETQYF. CDR3 DNA: TGCGCCAGCAGCCAAGTGGACAGACAAGAGACCCAGTACTTC.

V usage is TRBV28 and J usage is TRBJ2-7; D tentatively fits TRBD1 or TRBD2 (5 bases each). The V end was cut by 1 base, the J end by 3 bases, with 16 bases between. This CDR3 is 16 amino acids long. Germline V gives CDR1 MDHEN, CDR2 SYDVKM. The CDR3 sequence is CASSLSGPYFDYEQYF. The CDR3 bases are TGTGCCAGCAGTTTATCGGGACCCTACTTTGACTACGAGCAGTACTTC.

The chain joins TRBV9 to TRBJ1-2; D call uncertain. There are 16 residues in the CDR3. CDR1 is SGDLS, CDR2 YYNGEE, per germline. V lost 0 bases and J lost 0, with 12 bases in between. Written as DNA, the CDR3 is TGTGCCAGCAGCGTAGTAGCAGCAACCTCTAACTATGGCTACACCTTC. Translation: CASSVVAATSNYGYTF.

This chain uses TRBV4-3 with TRBJ1-1; D is undetermined. The ends were cut back, 3 bases at V and 1 base at J, with 12 bases in the middle. The CDR3 consists of 15 residues. Germline lookup yields CDR1 LGHNA and CDR2 YSLEER. The CDR3 protein is CASSQGANGNTEAFF. CDR3 DNA: TGCGCCAGCAGCCAGGGTGCTAATGGGAACACTGAAGCTTTCTTT.

The DNA of the CDR3 is TGCGCCAGCAGCTTGTCTAGCGGGGGCAATGAGCAGTTCTTC. Amino acids: CASSLSSGGNEQFF. The gene calls are TRBV5-1 and TRBJ2-1, with 10 bases lining up with TRBD2. This CDR3 is built from 14 residues. The junction had 1 base not matched to a gene; V was cut back by 1 base and J by 6 bases. Germline V gene lookup returns CDR1 SGHRS and CDR2 YFSETQ. The full variable domain, with the rest looked up from reference TRBV5-1 and TRBJ2-1, is KAGVTQTPRYLIKTRGQQVTLSCSPISGHRSVSWYQQTPGQGLQFLFEYFSETQRNKGNFPGRFSGRQFSNSRSEMNVSTLELGDSALYLCASSLSSGGNEQFFGPGTRLTVL.

The V and J genes are TRBV7-2 and TRBJ2-7; no reliable D call. Trimming pared 4 bases from V and 3 bases from J, leaving 10 bases between. This CDR3 spans 13 amino acids. CDR1 SGHTA and CDR2 FQGNSA come from the germline V gene. CDR3 sequence (DNA): TGTGCCAGCAGCTCCCCTCCCAGCTACGAGCAGTACTTC. The encoded protein is CASSSPPSYEQYF.

DNA for the CDR3: TGTGCCAGCAGTTTGAGCCTCACAGATACGCAGTATTTT. The encoded protein is CASSLSLTDTQYF. The chain employs TRBV27 and TRBJ2-3; no clear D. The length of the CDR3 is 13 residues. V shed 3 bases and J shed 2 bases, with 6 bases lying between them. Germline assignment: CDR1 MNHEY and CDR2 SMNVEV (reference sequence).

This clone has a handful of counts. The rearrangement uses TRBV6-6 and TRBJ1-1, with D perhaps TRBD1 (5 bases). The CDR3 is 13 amino acids. Germline loops: CDR1 MNHNY, CDR2 SVGAGI (reference sequence). The V end was cut by 5 bases, the J end by 4 bases, with 11 bases between. CDR3 in DNA: TGTGCCAGCAGTGTTGGGGGGATCACTGAAGCTTTCTTT. This gives the protein CASSVGGITEAFF.

The V call is TRBV21-1, the J call TRBJ2-2. TRBV21-1 is annotated as a pseudogene. CDR3 length: 15 amino acids. The CDR3 DNA reads TGTGCCAGCATCATTGGGTGCGCGAACACCGGGGAGCTGTTTTTT. This translates into CASIIGCANTGELFF.

The CDR3 is CATPPGKRSNEQYF. The CDR3 region has the DNA TGTGCCACGCCCCCCGGGAAGAGGAGCAACGAGCAGTACTTC. The V gene is TRBV7-9, the J gene TRBJ2-7, with a tentative D call TRBD2 (5 bases). V was shortened by 10 bases and J by 5 bases, with 21 bases between the two germline ends. Germline V lookup: CDR1 SEHNR, CDR2 FQNEAQ (reference sequence). The CDR3 covers 14 residues.

The rearrangement links TRBV13 to TRBJ2-7; TRBD2 matches at 11 bases. Unmatched junction bases numbered 7, after V lost 3 bases and J lost 9 bases. The CDR3 consists of 14 residues. Looked up from germline, CDR1 is PRHDT and CDR2 is FYEKMQ (reference sequence). The CDR3 DNA sequence: TGTGCCAGCAGCTTTTCTAGCGGGGGGTCATCGCAGTACTTC. Protein sequence: CASSFSSGGSSQYF.

The chain combines TRBV5-1 with TRBJ2-7; D is possibly TRBD2 (5 bases). V was pared by 0 bases and J by 4 bases, with 8 bases between. CDR3 length: 13 residues. From germline, CDR1 is SGHRS and CDR2 YFSETQ. The DNA of the CDR3 is TGCGCCAGCAGCTTGGGGACTGGATACGAGCAGTACTTC. It is translated as CASSLGTGYEQYF.